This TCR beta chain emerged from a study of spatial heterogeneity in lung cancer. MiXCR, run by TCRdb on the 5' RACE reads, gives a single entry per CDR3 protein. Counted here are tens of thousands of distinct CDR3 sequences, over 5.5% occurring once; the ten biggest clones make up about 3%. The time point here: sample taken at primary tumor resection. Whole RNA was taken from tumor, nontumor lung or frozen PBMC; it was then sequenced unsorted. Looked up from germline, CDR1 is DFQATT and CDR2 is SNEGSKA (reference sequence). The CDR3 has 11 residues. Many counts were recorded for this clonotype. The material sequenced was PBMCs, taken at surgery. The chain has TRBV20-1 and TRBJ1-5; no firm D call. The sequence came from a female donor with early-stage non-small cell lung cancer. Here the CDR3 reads CSAVDNQPQHF. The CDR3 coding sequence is TGCAGCGCGGTGGACAATCAGCCCCAGCATTTT.